This T cell receptor (beta chain) was found in a study of blood T cell repertoires in COVID-19. Study-level information: Samples taken during acute and convalescent COVID-19 were collected in the United States, Italy and Spain. Sample material is recorded as cDNA or gDNA derived from T cells, B-cell-depleted T cells, or PBMCs.

Original methodology: Counts of nucleated cells, estimated from reference gene primer amplification, were obtained. Sequencing used immunoSEQ multiplex PCR; TCRdb keeps in-frame clones, though not all of them. The V and J calls and the clone size are those of that table, but D and trimming were determined from the DNA. The sample records under 170,000 clones, 87% being singletons. The clonotype comes from a woman aged 55-70 years with active or convalescent COVID-19. The specimen sequenced was peripheral blood.

CDR3 nucleotide sequence: TGTGCCAGCAGGGGGACAGAGCACTCTGGAAACACCATATATTTT. This codes for CASRGTEHSGNTIYF. The rearrangement joins TRBV2 to TRBJ1-3; 7 nucleotides line up with TRBD1. The germline CDR1 and CDR2 sequences are SNHLY and FYNNEI. The V and J ends lost 6 bases and 0 bases, in that order; junction bases with no gene match: 5. The CDR3 consists of 15 residues.